This T cell receptor (beta chain) appears in the sequencing data of a study of cytomegalovirus exposure and HLA in healthy donors. Overall study results and limits: It was assumed in the presence/absence analyses that sequencing depth was roughly uniform across donors. The only immune exposure information that was available was CMV serostatus. An analysis that was carried out later associated 16,951 TCR beta sequences with HLA alleles at 0.05 false discovery rate. In an earlier analysis, about 87% or about 30%: the productive usage of most TCR beta V segments.

PCR involved 60 Vbeta and 13 Jbeta primers. Produced via immunoSEQ multiplex PCR; TCRdb's table is partial and in-frame only. The data show about 220,000 clones, under 80% seen once. Germline V gene data show CDR1 as LNHDA and CDR2 as SQIVND (reference sequence). The CDR3 runs 14 residues. Trimming removed 6 bases from V and 7 bases from J; junction bases left unmatched: 6. Concerning this clone itself: Its target is unknown.

The clonotype originates from a woman aged 25 to 45 in good health and CMV-seronegative. The chain is built from TRBV19 and TRBJ1-4; 9 bases align to TRBD1. The source material was PBMCs. CDR3 DNA: TGTGCCAGTAGCTCCGGGACAGGGATTGAAAAACTGTTTTTT. Translating gives CASSSGTGIEKLFF. Supplemented by reference TRBV19 and TRBJ1-4, the full variable domain reads DGGITQSPKYLFRKEGQNVTLSCEQNLNHDAMYWYRQDPGQGLRLIYYSQIVNDFQKGDIAEGYSVSREKKESFPLTVTSAQKNPTAFYLCASSSGTGIEKLFFGSGTQLSVL.